This entry lists 25 T cell receptor beta chains sequenced from one sample in a study of CD8+ T cells in alopecia areata. Investigators isolated RNA and reverse transcribed it into cDNA to act as the sequencing template. TCRdb's table, derived via immunoSEQ multiplex PCR, lists solely in-frame clones and lacks some. The table has about 120,000 clones, almost 50% seen once; the top ten hold under 20%. The sample here was CD8+ T cells sorted from blood, taken at week 0. Receptor source: a human donor with alopecia areata.

Only a few counts were recorded for this clone. The rearrangement uses TRBV29-1 and TRBJ2-1; 10 positions agree with TRBD1. The CDR3 is 12 amino acids. The germline V gene has CDR1 SQVTM and CDR2 ANQGSEA. CDR3 protein: CSTGQGNNEQFF. The DNA of the CDR3 is TGCAGTACGGGACAGGGGAACAATGAGCAGTTCTTC.

The J gene is TRBJ2-1, the V gene TRBV4-3; 7 nucleotides match TRBD1. Germline V gene sequence: CDR1 LGHNA, CDR2 YSLEER. V dropped 0 bases and J dropped 4; count of bases not matched to a gene: 6. CDR3 length: 16 amino acids. CDR3 residues: CASSQDRTGYYNEQFF. In DNA form, the CDR3 reads TGCGCCAGCAGCCAAGATCGGACAGGTTATTACAATGAGCAGTTCTTC.

This rearrangement joins TRBV29-1 to TRBJ1-1; D remains ambiguous. Between the trimmed V and J ends, which lost 7 bases and 0 bases, there was a span of 12 bases. The V gene's germline CDR1 is SQVTM and CDR2 ANQGSEA. The CDR3 extends over 13 amino acids. The CDR3 bases are TGCAGCGGTGGTGACGCATTGAACACTGAAGCTTTCTTT. Encoded protein: CSGGDALNTEAFF.

The V gene is TRBV29-1, the J gene TRBJ2-7; D is uncertain. Trimming removed 0 bases from V and 3 bases from J, with 9 bases in between. The germline V gene encodes CDR1 SQVTM and CDR2 ANQGSEA. CDR3 length: 13 residues. In DNA form, the CDR3 reads TGCAGCGTTGAAGATGGGAAAGACTACGAGCAGTACTTC. Translating it yields CSVEDGKDYEQYF.

This clone was observed a handful of times. V usage is TRBV13 and J usage is TRBJ2-1, with 9 nucleotides matching TRBD2. The CDR3 spans 15 residues. Germline loops: CDR1 PRHDT, CDR2 FYEKMQ (reference sequence). Germline trimming cut 1 base from V and 6 bases from J; bases unmatched to any gene: 4. In nucleotides, the CDR3 is TGTGCCAGCAGCTTAGATCTAGCGGGACTCAATGAGCAGTTCTTC. Translating it yields CASSLDLAGLNEQFF.

This chain connects TRBV4-1 to TRBJ1-1; D may be TRBD1 (6 bases). The CDR3 is 13 amino acids. Looked up from germline, CDR1 is MGHRA and CDR2 is YSYEKL. Trimming left V 3 bases short and J 5 bases short, with 10 bases between. The CDR3 DNA sequence: TGCGCCAGCAGCCACAGGGGCACGACTGAAGCTTTCTTT. Protein: CASSHRGTTEAFF.

This chain connects TRBV2 to TRBJ2-3, with 8 bases matching TRBD2. The trim removed 5 bases at V and 0 bases at J, leaving 7 bases unmatched. The CDR3 runs 16 residues. CDR1 is SNHLY and CDR2 is FYNNEI in the germline V gene. CDR3 nucleotides: TGTGCCAGCAGTTGGTTAGCGGGGACTAGCACAGATACGCAGTATTTT. This encodes CASSWLAGTSTDTQYF.

The genes are TRBV30 and TRBJ1-1; TRBD1 might be the D (5 bases). The CDR3 consists of 12 residues. Trimming stripped 5 bases from V and 1 base from J, with 8 bases between. Germline V gene data show CDR1 as GTSNPN and CDR2 as SVGIG (reference sequence). For the CDR3, the DNA is TGTGCCTGGGATGGACAGAACACTGAAGCTTTCTTT. Residues: CAWDGQNTEAFF.

This clone showed up just a few times. This chain links TRBV29-1 with TRBJ2-7, with 10 positions matching TRBD2. The V segment lost 4 bases and the J segment 5 bases; nucleotides outside the gene matches: 11. The CDR3 is made up of 15 amino acids. From germline, CDR1 is SQVTM and CDR2 ANQGSEA. This CDR3 is CSVGGTSELPHEQYF. Written as DNA, the CDR3 is TGCAGCGTTGGGGGGACTAGCGAACTCCCCCACGAGCAGTACTTC.

This clone was picked up a small number of times. This chain joins TRBV9 and TRBJ1-3, with 7 bases lining up with TRBD1. The CDR3 is 16 amino acids. The V gene end was trimmed by 6 bases and the J gene end by 3 bases; junction bases not matched to a gene: 12. CDR1 is SGDLS and CDR2 is YYNGEE in the germline V gene. This chain's CDR3 is CASTRRPTGFGNTIYF. The CDR3 bases are TGTGCCAGCACCCGTAGACCGACAGGGTTTGGAAACACCATATATTTT. The full variable domain, rest sourced from reference TRBV9 and TRBJ1-3, is DSGVTQTPKHLITATGQRVTLRCSPRSGDLSVYWYQQSLDQGLQFLIQYYNGEERAKGNILERFSAQQFPDLHSELNLSSLELGDSALYFCASTRRPTGFGNTIYFGEGSWLTVV.

CDR3 coding DNA: TGTGCCAGCAGCGGACTCGACAGGGAAAACTATGGCTACACCTTC. It translates to CASSGLDRENYGYTF. The chain has TRBV9 and TRBJ1-2; 7 nucleotides match TRBD1. The CDR3 covers 15 residues. The junction had 7 bases not matched to a gene; V was cut back by 3 bases and J by 2 bases. CDR1 is SGDLS, CDR2 YYNGEE, per germline.

The V and J genes are TRBV5-1 and TRBJ2-1; TRBD1 is a possible D gene (6 bases). CDR1 is SGHRS, CDR2 YFSETQ, per germline. The V end lost 1 base, the J end lost 6 bases, and 8 bases lay between the germline ends. This CDR3 comprises 13 residues. CDR3 nucleotides: TGCGCCAGCAGCTTGTTCAGGGGCAATGAGCAGTTCTTC. This gives the protein CASSLFRGNEQFF.

CDR3 nucleotide sequence: TGTGCCAGCAGGACAGCGTCTAACACTGAAGCTTTCTTT. Translation: CASRTASNTEAFF. The V and J genes are TRBV27 and TRBJ1-1; D perhaps matches TRBD1 (5 bases). With 6 bases removed from V and 2 bases from J, the gap between germline ends came to 10 bases. The CDR3 loop spans 13 amino acids. Germline CDR1 MNHEY, CDR2 SMNVEV (reference sequence).

This clone was picked up one time. The chain links TRBV27 to TRBJ2-5, with D possibly TRBD2 on 6 matching bases. Trimming took off 5 bases at V and 4 bases at J, with 20 bases between the two ends. Germline CDR1 MNHEY, CDR2 SMNVEV (reference sequence). CDR3 size: 16 residues. The CDR3 DNA reads TGTGCCAGCAGTCTGGGGACTGGGGTCTTTTTAGAGACCCAGTACTTC. Protein sequence: CASSLGTGVFLETQYF.

The chain is built from TRBV7-8 and TRBJ2-5, with 7 positions matching TRBD2. Looked up from germline, CDR1 is SGHVS and CDR2 is FQNEAQ. The CDR3 is 15 amino acids. V dropped 5 bases and J dropped 5; count of bases not matched to a gene: 11. This CDR3 reads CASSPTGGSVETQYF. The CDR3 DNA is TGTGCCAGCAGCCCCACCGGGGGGTCGGTGGAGACCCAGTACTTC.

This chain links TRBV21-1 with TRBJ2-7; TRBD1 is the table's D call, not checked against the DNA. TRBV21-1 is labeled a pseudogene. This CDR3 region has 14 residues. The CDR3 sequence: CASEERQGSYEQYF. The CDR3 nucleotides are TGTGCCAGCGAAGAGAGACAGGGAAGCTACGAGCAGTACTTC.

This clone occurred once. V and J are TRBV25-1 and TRBJ2-3; 7 bases match TRBD1. The CDR3 extends over 16 amino acids. CDR1 and CDR2 from the germline V gene are MGHDK and SYGVNS. Trimming took 3 bases from V and 3 from J; bases not matched to a gene: 9. The CDR3 sequence: CASSDRYKTGTDTQYF. CDR3 coding DNA: TGTGCCAGCAGTGATCGTTACAAGACAGGGACAGATACGCAGTATTTT.

CDR3 loop: CASSPEKYRSYEQYF. The CDR3 coding sequence is TGTGCCAGCAGCCCCGAAAAGTATCGCTCCTACGAGCAGTACTTC. The V and J genes are TRBV7-8 and TRBJ2-7, with D unresolved. Germline lookup yields CDR1 SGHVS and CDR2 FQNEAQ. The CDR3 is 15 amino acids. Trimming pared 5 bases from V and 0 bases from J, leaving 14 bases between.

The rearrangement uses TRBV4-3 and TRBJ1-2; D call uncertain. Trimming removed 0 bases at V and 3 bases at J, with 14 bases between. The CDR3 is made up of 16 amino acids. Germline-derived CDR1 and CDR2 are LGHNA and YSLEER. This CDR3 reads CASSQDRRAGDYGYTF. The CDR3 DNA reads as TGCGCCAGCAGCCAAGATCGAAGGGCGGGTGACTATGGCTACACCTTC.

Ten or more counts support this clone. The same CDR3 can be traced to other DNA sequences in this sample. V gene TRBV6-4 combines with J gene TRBJ2-1, with 10 bases lining up with TRBD2. The CDR3 is made up of 15 amino acids. V lost 0 bases, J lost 6 bases, and 2 bases stayed unmatched. The V gene's germline CDR1 is MRHNA and CDR2 SNTAGT. The CDR3 DNA is TGTGCCAGCAGTGACTCGAGCGGGGGGGCCAATGAGCAGTTCTTC. Protein product: CASSDSSGGANEQFF.

This clone is labeled as medium-sized (0.01 to 0.1%). This sequence joins TRBV7-9 and TRBJ1-6, with D unresolved. V was pared by 2 bases and J by 8 bases, with 4 bases between. The CDR3 is 12 amino acids. CDR1 and CDR2 (germline): SEHNR, FQNEAQ (reference sequence). The CDR3 sequence is CASSLQDSPLHF. The CDR3 region has the DNA TGTGCCAGCAGCTTACAGGATTCACCCCTCCACTTT.

This clone was recorded once. The chain employs TRBV29-1 and TRBJ2-3; D call uncertain. The length of the CDR3 is 16 residues. V shed 0 bases and J shed 0 bases, with 13 bases lying between them. Per germline, CDR1 SQVTM and CDR2 ANQGSEA. The CDR3 DNA is TGCAGCGTTGAAGATCCAGGCGAACCTAGCACAGATACGCAGTATTTT. Translating gives CSVEDPGEPSTDTQYF.

The chain employs TRBV30 and TRBJ1-3; D gene unclear. CDR3 length: 12 amino acids. V dropped 0 bases and J dropped 4 bases, with 4 bases sitting between them. The germline V gene has CDR1 GTSNPN and CDR2 SVGIG (reference sequence). The CDR3 sequence is CAWSVRGNTIYF. The DNA for the CDR3 is TGTGCCTGGAGTGTACGGGGAAACACCATATATTTT.

This chain links TRBV7-2 with TRBJ2-1; TRBD2 is a possible D gene (7 bases). The CDR3 totals 17 residues. Germline loops: CDR1 SGHTA, CDR2 FQGNSA. V was pared by 2 bases and J by 9 bases, with 23 bases between. CDR3 sequence reads: CASSLRGGDSEESEQFF. CDR3 coding DNA: TGTGCCAGCAGCTTAAGGGGGGGAGACAGCGAAGAGAGTGAGCAGTTCTTC.

The CDR3 DNA reads as TGTGCCAGCAGTGGGACTAAGGGGGGTTACAATGAGCAGTTCTTC. This encodes CASSGTKGGYNEQFF. The V and J genes are TRBV2 and TRBJ2-1; D tentatively reads TRBD1 or TRBD2 (6 bases each). CDR1 is SNHLY and CDR2 is FYNNEI in the germline V gene. CDR3 length: 15 amino acids. The germline V and J ends were trimmed by 4 bases and 4 bases, with 14 bases remaining between them.